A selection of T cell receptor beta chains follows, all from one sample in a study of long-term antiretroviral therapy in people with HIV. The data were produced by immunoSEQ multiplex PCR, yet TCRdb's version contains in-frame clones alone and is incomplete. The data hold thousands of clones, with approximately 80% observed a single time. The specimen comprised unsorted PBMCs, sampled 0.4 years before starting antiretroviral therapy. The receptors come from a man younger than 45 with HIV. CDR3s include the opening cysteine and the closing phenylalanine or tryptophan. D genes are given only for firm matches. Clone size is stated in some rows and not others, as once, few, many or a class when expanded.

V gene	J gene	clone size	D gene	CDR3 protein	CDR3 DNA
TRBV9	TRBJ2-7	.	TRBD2	CASSPSGGWSSGDYEQYF	TGTGCCAGCAGCCCCTCCGGCGGATGGTCTAGCGGAGATTACGAGCAGTACTTC
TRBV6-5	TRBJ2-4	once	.	CASSRPRVGNIQYF	TGTGCCAGCAGCCGTCCACGGGTGGGGAACATTCAGTACTTC
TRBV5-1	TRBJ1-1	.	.	CASSPSQGGGTEAFF	TGCGCCAGCAGCCCTTCACAGGGAGGGGGGACTGAAGCTTTCTTT
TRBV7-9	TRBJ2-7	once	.	CASSLGSGTDYEQYF	TGTGCCAGCAGCTTAGGTTCCGGGACTGACTACGAGCAGTACTTC
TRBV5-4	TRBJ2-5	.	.	CASSRTPTIWSQYF	TGTGCCAGCAGCCGGACCCCCACGATATGGAGCCAGTACTTC
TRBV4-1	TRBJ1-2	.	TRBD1	CASSQEGDRVYGYTF	TGCGCCAGCAGCCAAGAAGGGGACAGGGTGTATGGCTACACCTTC
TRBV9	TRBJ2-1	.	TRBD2	CASSARTSGSHEQFF	TGTGCCAGCAGCGCGAGGACTAGCGGGAGCCATGAGCAGTTCTTC
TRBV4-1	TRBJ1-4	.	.	CASSQVGYEKLFF	TGCGCCAGCAGCCAAGTAGGCTACGAAAAACTGTTTTTT
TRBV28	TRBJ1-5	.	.	CASTSNQPQHF	TGTGCCAGCACTAGCAATCAGCCCCAGCATTTT
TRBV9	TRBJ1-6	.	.	CASSVAPQNSPLHF	TGTGCCAGCAGCGTAGCACCGCAGAATTCACCCCTCCACTTT
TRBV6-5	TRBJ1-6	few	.	CASSPQGTYSPLHF	TGTGCCAGCAGTCCGCAAGGGACCTATTCACCCCTCCACTTT
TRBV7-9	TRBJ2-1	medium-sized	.	CASSLAQQYYNEQFF	TGTGCCAGCAGCTTAGCCCAGCAATACTACAATGAGCAGTTCTTC
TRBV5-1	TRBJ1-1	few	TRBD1	CASSSPTGVPEAFF	TGCGCCAGCAGCTCACCGACAGGGGTTCCTGAAGCTTTCTTT
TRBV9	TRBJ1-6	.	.	CASSARSLDSPLHF	TGTGCCAGCAGCGCGCGTTCGTTGGATTCACCCCTCCACTTT
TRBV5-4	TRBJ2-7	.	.	CASHPRESYEQYF	TGTGCCAGCCACCCCCGGGAATCCTACGAGCAGTACTTC
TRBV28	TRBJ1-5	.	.	CASSFPQGGNQPQHF	TGTGCCAGCAGTTTTCCACAGGGAGGCAATCAGCCCCAGCATTTT
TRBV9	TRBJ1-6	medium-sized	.	CASSAEHKPSYNSPLHF	TGTGCCAGCAGCGCTGAACATAAACCCTCCTATAATTCACCCCTCCACTTT
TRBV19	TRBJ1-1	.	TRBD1	CASSGTGADTEAFF	TGTGCCAGTAGTGGGACAGGGGCTGACACTGAAGCTTTCTTT
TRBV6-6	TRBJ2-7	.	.	CASRPDRPSYEQYF	TGTGCCAGCAGACCCGACAGGCCCTCCTACGAGCAGTACTTC
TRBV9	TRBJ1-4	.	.	CASSVATGDNEKLFF	TGTGCCAGCAGCGTAGCAACGGGGGACAACGAAAAACTGTTTTTT
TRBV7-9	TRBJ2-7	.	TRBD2	CASSHPGTSAYEQYF	TGTGCCAGCAGCCACCCCGGGACTAGCGCCTACGAGCAGTACTTC
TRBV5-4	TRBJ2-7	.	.	CASHGHYEQYF	TGTGCCAGCCACGGGCACTACGAGCAGTACTTC
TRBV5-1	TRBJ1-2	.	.	CASSPSGLNYGYTF	TGCGCCAGCAGCCCTTCCGGGCTCAACTATGGCTACACCTTC
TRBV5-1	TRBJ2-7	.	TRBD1	CASSWTGSTYEQYF	TGCGCCAGCAGCTGGACAGGGAGTACCTACGAGCAGTACTTC
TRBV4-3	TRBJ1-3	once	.	CASSQDPPSLGNTIYF	TGCGCCAGCAGCCAAGACCCCCCGTCGCTTGGAAACACCATATATTTT
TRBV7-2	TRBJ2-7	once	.	CASSLEWAYEQYF	TGTGCCAGCAGCTTAGAATGGGCTTACGAGCAGTACTTC
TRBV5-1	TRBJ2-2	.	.	CASRIGAGELFF	TGCGCCAGCAGAATCGGGGCCGGGGAGCTGTTTTTT
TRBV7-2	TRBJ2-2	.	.	CASSSRQGGTGELFF	TGTGCCAGCAGCTCCCGACAGGGAGGGACCGGGGAGCTGTTTTTT
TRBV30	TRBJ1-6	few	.	CAWSSPVYPLHF	TGTGCCTGGAGCAGCCCTGTATATCCCCTCCACTTT
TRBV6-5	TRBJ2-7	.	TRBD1	CASSGTESRYEQYF	TGTGCCAGCAGTGGGACAGAGAGTCGGTACGAGCAGTACTTC
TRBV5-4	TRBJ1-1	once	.	CASNLNGGEGTEAFF	TGTGCCAGCAACCTAAACGGGGGGGAGGGCACTGAAGCTTTCTTT
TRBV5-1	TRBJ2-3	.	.	CASRLAVASTDTQYF	TGCGCCAGCAGGCTAGCCGTTGCTAGCACAGATACGCAGTATTTT
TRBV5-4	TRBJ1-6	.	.	CASSTRTEGSPLHF	TGTGCCAGCAGCACGAGGACAGAGGGTTCACCCCTCCACTTT
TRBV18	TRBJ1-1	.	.	CASSPLVWTRTEAFF	TGTGCCAGCTCACCACTCGTCTGGACCAGGACTGAAGCTTTCTTT
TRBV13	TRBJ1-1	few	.	CASTSRRVNTEAFF	TGTGCCAGCACCTCCCGTCGTGTGAACACTGAAGCTTTCTTT
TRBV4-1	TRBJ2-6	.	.	CASSQTRQAGANVLTF	TGCGCCAGCAGCCAAACCCGACAGGCTGGGGCCAACGTCCTGACTTTC
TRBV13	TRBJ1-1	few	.	CASSLVMNTEAFF	TGTGCCAGCAGCTTAGTCATGAACACTGAAGCTTTCTTT